One sample yielded the 28 T cell receptor beta chains listed below, sequenced in a study of cytomegalovirus exposure and HLA in healthy donors. PCR amplification relied on 60 Vbeta primers (plus 13 Jbeta primers). Sequencing was performed with immunoSEQ multiplex PCR; in TCRdb, only in-frame clones are kept and a portion is missing. The data show fewer than 75,000 clones, roughly 70% seen once. The specimen was PBMCs. The receptors here all came from a man in his sixties or seventies in good health and CMV-seronegative.

This chain uses TRBV11-2 with TRBJ1-6; weak D call: TRBD1 (5 bases). V was clipped by 5 bases and J by 9 bases, with 17 bases between them. The CDR3 covers 15 residues. The germline V gene has CDR1 SGHAT and CDR2 FQNNGV. The CDR3 loop reads CASSIGASGLSPLHF. The CDR3 DNA follows: TGTGCCAGCAGCATAGGGGCGTCAGGACTTTCACCCCTCCACTTT.

The chain recombines TRBV27 with TRBJ2-2; 14 bases match TRBD2. Losses at the gene ends were 3 bases for V and 0 bases for J; bases not matched to a gene: 18. Germline-derived CDR1 and CDR2 are MNHEY and SMNVEV (reference sequence). This CDR3 spans 23 amino acids. In DNA, the CDR3 is TGTGCCAGCAGTTTCAGCCTAATTCCAGGGACTAGCGGGAGCTGGGCGAACACCGGGGAGCTGTTTTTT. The encoded protein is CASSFSLIPGTSGSWANTGELFF.

The J gene is TRBJ2-1, the V gene TRBV4-1, with 7 bases matching TRBD2. The V and J ends lost 5 bases and 8 bases, in that order; junction bases with no gene match: 6. This CDR3 comprises 13 residues. CDR1 MGHRA and CDR2 YSYEKL come from the germline V gene. CDR3 protein: CASSLTSPHEQFF. The CDR3 region has the DNA TGCGCCAGCAGCTTGACTAGCCCCCATGAGCAGTTCTTC.

J is TRBJ2-7 and V is TRBV18, with 7 bases identical to TRBD2. Per germline, CDR1 KGHSH and CDR2 LQKENI. Losses at the gene ends were 0 bases for V and 6 bases for J; bases not matched to a gene: 2. This CDR3 has 13 residues. The CDR3 nucleotides read TGTGCCAGCTCACCACCTAGCGGGCTCGAGCAGTACTTC. It codes for CASSPPSGLEQYF.

The chain couples TRBV7-2 to TRBJ2-7; TRBD2 matches at 7 bases. Germline CDR1 and CDR2: SGHTA and FQGNSA. The CDR3 extends over 16 amino acids. Unmatched junction bases numbered 20, after V lost 8 bases and J lost 7 bases. The CDR3 loop reads CASGAYDRPTAGEQYF. The CDR3 nucleotides read TGTGCCAGCGGGGCCTACGACCGCCCCACAGCGGGAGAGCAGTACTTC. The entire variable domain, with the rest obtained from reference TRBV7-2 and TRBJ2-7, is as follows: GAGVSQSPSNKVTEKGKDVELRCDPISGHTALYWYRQSLGQGLEFLIYFQGNSAPDKSGLPSDRFSAERTGGSVSTLTIQRTQQEDSAVYLCASGAYDRPTAGEQYFGPGTRLTVT.

The CDR3 region has the DNA TGTGCCACCAGCGGGCCTCGGGATCAACTATCGGGTACGCAGTATTTT. As protein: CATSGPRDQLSGTQYF. V and J are TRBV15 and TRBJ2-3; weak D call: TRBD2 (5 bases). In germline, CDR1 is LNHNV, CDR2 YYDKDF (reference sequence). V was shortened by 5 bases and J by 8 bases, with 23 bases between the two germline ends. This CDR3 has 16 residues.

The J gene is TRBJ2-5, the V gene TRBV7-8; 7 bases match TRBD2. After removal of 6 bases from V and 2 bases from J, the junction contained 6 bases not matched to a gene. The CDR3 has 14 residues. Germline V gives CDR1 SGHVS, CDR2 FQNEAQ. The CDR3 protein is CASRQREGQETQYF. CDR3 coding DNA: TGTGCCAGCAGACAAAGGGAGGGTCAAGAGACCCAGTACTTC.

The V call is TRBV29-1, the J call TRBJ2-7; 11 bases align to TRBD1. Germline CDR1 SQVTM, CDR2 ANQGSEA. J lost 3 bases, V lost 1 base, and 5 bases had no gene match. The CDR3 sequence is 15 residues long. The CDR3 nucleotides are TGCAGCGTTGAAGTCGGGACAGGGGGGTTCTACGAGCAGTACTTC. It codes for CSVEVGTGGFYEQYF.

This clone was found once. CDR3 in amino acids: CASSVGLGEAGELFF. CDR3 coding DNA: TGTGCCAGCAGCGTGGGACTAGGCGAGGCCGGGGAGCTGTTTTTT. The chain uses TRBV11-2 and TRBJ2-2; 8 positions match TRBD2. Germline V gives CDR1 SGHAT, CDR2 FQNNGV. This CDR3 is built from 15 residues. The ends lost 5 bases at V and 6 bases at J; junction bases unmatched: 8.

The chain recombines TRBV18 with TRBJ1-2; no definite D call. Germline loops: CDR1 KGHSH, CDR2 LQKENI. With 2 bases removed from V and 0 bases from J, the gap between germline ends came to 13 bases. The CDR3 is made up of 16 amino acids. The CDR3 loop reads CASSPETPDSNYGYTF. As DNA, the CDR3 is TGTGCCAGCTCACCAGAAACACCCGATTCTAACTATGGCTACACCTTC.

The chain carries TRBV7-2 and TRBJ2-1; TRBD2 agrees at 10 bases. The junction had 1 base not matched to a gene; V was cut back by 0 bases and J by 5 bases. Per the germline V gene, CDR1 is SGHTA and CDR2 is FQGNSA. CDR3 length: 15 residues. The CDR3 DNA reads as TGTGCCAGCAGCTTAGCTAGCGGGGGGCACAATGAGCAGTTCTTC. Protein: CASSLASGGHNEQFF.

This chain uses TRBV5-4 with TRBJ1-5; D is unclear. The CDR3 totals 13 residues. Germline lookup yields CDR1 SGHNT and CDR2 YYREEE (reference sequence). Trimming removed 0 bases at V and 5 bases at J, with 6 bases between. CDR3 protein: CASSLDADQPQHF. In DNA form, the CDR3 reads TGTGCCAGCAGCTTGGATGCGGATCAGCCCCAGCATTTT.

This chain uses TRBV29-1 with TRBJ2-5; D possibly corresponds to TRBD2 (6 bases). The V end was cut by 7 bases, the J end by 2 bases, with 11 bases between. The CDR3 spans 12 residues. CDR1 SQVTM and CDR2 ANQGSEA come from the germline V gene. The CDR3 loop is CSGRDLQETQYF. The CDR3 DNA reads TGCAGCGGGCGGGACTTGCAAGAGACCCAGTACTTC. Full variable domain (missing parts from reference TRBV29-1 and TRBJ2-5): SAVISQKPSRDICQRGTSLTIQCQVDSQVTMMFWYRQQPGQSLTLIATANQGSEATYESGFVIDKFPISRPNLTFSTLTVSNMSPEDSSIYLCSGRDLQETQYFGPGTRLLVL.

The chain links TRBV5-1 to TRBJ2-3; TRBD2 matches at 10 bases. Germline V gene data show CDR1 as SGHRS and CDR2 as YFSETQ. J was trimmed by 3 bases and V by 4 bases; bases with no gene match: 5. This CDR3 is 15 amino acids long. CDR3 protein: CASSLMGLATDTQYF. The DNA for the CDR3 is TGCGCCAGCAGCCTCATGGGACTAGCGACAGATACGCAGTATTTT.

The CDR3: CASSPRRSGSRLGAQYF. Here the CDR3 DNA reads TGTGCCAGCAGCCCGAGGCGGAGCGGGTCCAGACTAGGGGCCCAGTACTTC. This chain links TRBV2 with TRBJ2-5, with D possibly matching TRBD2 (6 bases). The germline gives CDR1 SNHLY, CDR2 FYNNEI. With 6 bases removed from V and 9 bases from J, the gap between germline ends came to 29 bases. The CDR3 consists of 17 residues.

This clone has a handful of counts. This chain links TRBV12-5 with TRBJ2-1, with 9 bases matching TRBD2. CDR1 LGHNT and CDR2 FRNRAP come from the germline V gene. This CDR3 has 16 residues. V shed 1 base and J 4 bases; nucleotides not matched to a gene: 5. The DNA of the CDR3 is TGTGCTAGTGGTTTGGGTAGCGGGGGTGGTTACAATGAGCAGTTCTTC. Translated: CASGLGSGGGYNEQFF.

This chain joins TRBV18 and TRBJ1-2; D gene ambiguous. The CDR3 extends over 15 amino acids. Trimming stripped 0 bases from V and 2 bases from J, with 10 bases between. From germline, CDR1 is KGHSH and CDR2 LQKENI. CDR3 region: CASSPPSGENYGYTF. CDR3 sequence (DNA): TGTGCCAGCTCACCACCGTCGGGAGAAAACTATGGCTACACCTTC.

This chain connects TRBV7-9 to TRBJ2-3, with D perhaps matching TRBD2 (6 bases). Trimming left V 0 bases short and J 5 bases short, with 15 bases between. The CDR3 sequence is 16 residues long. Germline V gene sequence: CDR1 SEHNR, CDR2 FQNEAQ (reference sequence). Here the CDR3 reads CASSLALVTSGDTQYF. The CDR3 bases are TGTGCCAGCAGCTTAGCGCTTGTGACTAGTGGAGATACGCAGTATTTT.

V gene TRBV30 combines with J gene TRBJ1-3, with TRBD1 identical over 7 bases. The germline V gene encodes CDR1 GTSNPN and CDR2 SVGIG (reference sequence). Trimming cost V 5 bases and J 6 bases; bases outside gene matches: 13. The length of the CDR3 is 15 residues. The CDR3 sequence is CAWGLRGPTVNTIYF. The CDR3 DNA is TGTGCCTGGGGCCTTAGGGGGCCCACTGTAAACACCATATATTTT.

A single count supports this clone. One end of the junction varies from germline; a read error may be responsible. V usage is TRBV7-9 and J usage is TRBJ1-2, with D perhaps TRBD1 (6 bases). There are 14 residues in the CDR3. CDR1 and CDR2 (germline): SEHNR, FQNEAQ (reference sequence). CDR3 in DNA: TGTTCCAGCAGCGATCAACAGGGTAACTATGGCTACACCTTC. Protein: CSSSDQQGNYGYTF.

The chain is built from TRBV5-1 and TRBJ2-4, with D tentatively TRBD1 (6 bases). CDR1 SGHRS and CDR2 YFSETQ come from the germline V gene. V dropped 2 bases and J dropped 0 bases, with 12 bases sitting between them. CDR3 size: 16 residues. CDR3: CASSLGQPVAKNIQYF. Here the CDR3 DNA reads TGCGCCAGCAGCTTAGGACAGCCCGTAGCCAAAAACATTCAGTACTTC.

The genes are TRBV30 and TRBJ1-6, with a possible D match to TRBD1 (5 bases). The ends were cut back, 4 bases at V and 8 bases at J, with 15 bases in the middle. This CDR3 has 14 amino acids. Per the germline V gene, CDR1 is GTSNPN and CDR2 is SVGIG (reference sequence). The CDR3 region is CAWTRGGDYSPLHF. CDR3 bases: TGTGCCTGGACCCGGGGGGGAGACTATTCACCCCTCCACTTT.

This clone was seen a single time. CDR3 sequence reads: CATSRRDRGRVNTEAFF. Here the CDR3 DNA reads TGTGCCACCAGCAGAAGGGACAGGGGTAGGGTGAACACTGAAGCTTTCTTT. The chain uses TRBV15 and TRBJ1-1; TRBD1 agrees at 10 bases. Trimming took 2 bases from V and 0 from J; bases not matched to a gene: 6. Germline loops: CDR1 LNHNV, CDR2 YYDKDF (reference sequence). The CDR3 has 17 amino acids.

This chain joins TRBV7-2 and TRBJ2-5; TRBD2 matches at 7 bases. The CDR3 sequence is 15 residues long. Germline CDR1 reads SGHTA; CDR2 reads FQGNSA. With V trimmed by 5 bases and J by 5 bases, 11 bases remained unmatched. The CDR3 DNA is TGTGCCAGCAGCGCCCTGGGGGGAGCGGGGGAGACCCAGTACTTC. Residues: CASSALGGAGETQYF.

The rearrangement links TRBV29-1 to TRBJ2-6; tentatively, D is TRBD1 (6 bases). Germline V gene lookup returns CDR1 SQVTM and CDR2 ANQGSEA. Between the trimmed V and J ends, which lost 7 bases and 0 bases, there was a span of 10 bases. The CDR3 is 14 amino acids. The DNA of the CDR3 is TGCAGCGCTCGGACAGTCTCTGGGGCCAACGTCCTGACTTTC. This sequence encodes CSARTVSGANVLTF.

Only one count was recorded for this clone. The chain employs TRBV4-1 and TRBJ2-7; D is possibly TRBD2 (5 bases). Trimming stripped 0 bases from V and 3 bases from J, with 15 bases between. Germline CDR1 reads MGHRA; CDR2 reads YSYEKL. The CDR3 is 16 amino acids. CDR3 DNA sequence: TGCGCCAGCAGCCAAGATCCGGGGTCCCGGAACTACGAGCAGTACTTC. This sequence encodes CASSQDPGSRNYEQYF.

The V gene is TRBV2, the J gene TRBJ2-3; 10 bases agree with TRBD1. CDR1 is SNHLY, CDR2 FYNNEI, per germline. CDR3 length: 16 amino acids. Unmatched junction bases numbered 6, after V lost 5 bases and J lost 1 base. In DNA, the CDR3 is TGTGCCAGCAGTCTACTTGGGACAGGGGGCACAGATACGCAGTATTTT. Translated: CASSLLGTGGTDTQYF.

In its sample, this clone was seen once. V and J are TRBV28 and TRBJ2-5; 7 bases are a match to TRBD2. The V gene's germline CDR1 is MDHEN and CDR2 SYDVKM. Unmatched junction bases numbered 13, after V lost 6 bases and J lost 0 bases. The CDR3 extends over 17 amino acids. The chain's CDR3 is CASSPPRVRGDQETQYF. DNA for the CDR3: TGTGCCAGCAGCCCCCCGAGGGTACGGGGGGACCAAGAGACCCAGTACTTC.